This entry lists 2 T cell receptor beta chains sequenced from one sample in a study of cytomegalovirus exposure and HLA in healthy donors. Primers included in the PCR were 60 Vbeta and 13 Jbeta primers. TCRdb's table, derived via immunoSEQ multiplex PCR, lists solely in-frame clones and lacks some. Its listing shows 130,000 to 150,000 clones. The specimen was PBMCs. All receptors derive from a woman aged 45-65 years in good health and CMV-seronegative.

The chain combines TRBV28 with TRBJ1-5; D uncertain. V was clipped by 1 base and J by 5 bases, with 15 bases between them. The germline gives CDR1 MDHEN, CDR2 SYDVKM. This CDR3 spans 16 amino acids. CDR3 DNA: TGTGCCAGCAGTTTATTGAGGTTGGAGCGGGATCAGCCCCAGCATTTT. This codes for CASSLLRLERDQPQHF.

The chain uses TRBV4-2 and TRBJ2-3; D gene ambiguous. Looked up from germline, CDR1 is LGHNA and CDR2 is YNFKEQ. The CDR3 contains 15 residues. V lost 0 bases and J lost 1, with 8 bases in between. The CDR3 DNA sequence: TGTGCCAGCAGCCAAGATCTTCGGGGCACAGATACGCAGTATTTT. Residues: CASSQDLRGTDTQYF.